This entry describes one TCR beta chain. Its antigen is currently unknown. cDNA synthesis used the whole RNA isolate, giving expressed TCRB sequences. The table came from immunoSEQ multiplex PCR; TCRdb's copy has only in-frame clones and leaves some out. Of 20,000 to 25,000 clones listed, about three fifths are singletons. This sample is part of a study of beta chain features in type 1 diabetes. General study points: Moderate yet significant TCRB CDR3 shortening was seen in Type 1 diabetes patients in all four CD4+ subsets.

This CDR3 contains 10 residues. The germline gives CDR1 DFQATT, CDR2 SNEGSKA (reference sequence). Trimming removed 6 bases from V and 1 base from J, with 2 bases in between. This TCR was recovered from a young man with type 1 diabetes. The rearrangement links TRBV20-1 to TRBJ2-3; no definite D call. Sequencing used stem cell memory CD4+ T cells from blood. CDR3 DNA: TGCAGTGCCGGCACAGATACGCAGTATTTT. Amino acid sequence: CSAGTDTQYF.